This TCR beta chain was recorded in a study of T cell responses to AZD1222 COVID-19 vaccine (dated by TCRdb to about 2021). Some background on the complete study: A total of more than 230 trial participants underwent TCR sequencing, of whom 200 to 220 received two doses of AZD1222 and some 25 received two doses of the MenACWY control vaccine. Enrollment into the trials was organized by age into subgroups of 18-55, 56-69 and 70-plus years, and those subgroups contained roughly 160, 29 and 62 TCR-sequenced participants, respectively. Study-level results and caveats: No day 14 peak-response samples were available, so repertoires were characterized only after the peak T cell response. In the small 56-69-year group, the increase in depth fell short of significance, most likely because of low power. Conclusions about previously exposed vaccinees were limited because only a handful of AZD1222 recipients were SARS-CoV-2 seropositive at baseline. CD4 TCRs associated with the vaccine covered the entire spike protein, and the dominant responses were in regions 160-218 and 743-854. Most participants were white British and females outnumbered males, and the authors suggested that clonal diversity may have been underestimated. Nearly half of unique spike-specific TCRs reportedly recognized epitopes outside regions mutated in the B.1.351 and B.1.1.7 variants. A significant rise in spike-specific TCR breadth and depth was observed after two AZD1222 doses relative to day 0 and relative to MenACWY recipients.

Explained via the paper, the time point label denotes: about 28 days (+/-7) after the second vaccine dose. AZD1222 recipients whose second dose came at about 4 weeks and those whose second dose came at about 12 weeks were combined into one group, since spike-specific TCR depth and breadth did not differ between the two schedules. Vaccinee samples were obtained from the UK trials COV001 and COV002, which included a single-blind randomized controlled phase 2/3 trial of AZD1222 (ChAdOx1 nCoV-19) in healthy adults. For TCRbeta chain sequencing, PBMC samples were collected from trial participants at day 0 and at day 28 after the second dose. CDR1 WSHSY and CDR2 SAAADI were looked up in the germline V gene. The V and J ends are trimmed by 6 bases and 1 base, leaving 9 bases between them. The CDR3 runs 13 residues from the cysteine to the phenylalanine. Just the 39-base CDR3 DNA is kept, in frame starting at base 1.

The CDR3 regions of human TCRbeta chains were analyzed by immunosequencing. In the original analysis: Repertoire TCRs were checked for matches against a reference library of SARS-CoV-2-specific TCRs that had been generated using the MIRA antigen-specificity platform. Breadth was defined as the fraction of unique TCRs that were SARS-CoV-2-associated. Depth was defined as the fraction of total T cells that were SARS-CoV-2-associated. Using the MIRA data, each spike-specific TCR was assigned both to the spike region to which the TCR was reactive and to a CD4 or CD8 class. Log10-transformed breadth and depth values were compared by one-way ANOVA with Sidak's multiple comparisons tests. TCRdb's version of the immuneACCESS table is confined to in-frame rearrangements and falls short of the full clone set. An unresolved V gene accounts for under half of the shortfall where checked; the remainder is of unknown origin. The V and J calls and clone size come from that table; D and trimming were worked out from the DNA. The sample includes about 160,000 clones, with 85% to 90% observed a single time. The ten largest clones capture about 4.5% of the sample.

Concerning this clone itself: The specificity of this receptor is unknown. No base quality information exists; no much larger clone differs at one position.

The sequence was collected from an adult who received the AZD1222 COVID-19 vaccine. This sample comprised peripheral blood, obtained 28 days after the second AZD1222 dose. This chain joins TRBV10-2 to TRBJ1-1; the D gene is perhaps TRBD1, from 6 matching bases. The CDR3 here reads CASSQTGNTEAFF. Read as DNA, the sequence is TGCGCCAGCAGCCAGACAGGGAACACTGAAGCTTTCTTT.